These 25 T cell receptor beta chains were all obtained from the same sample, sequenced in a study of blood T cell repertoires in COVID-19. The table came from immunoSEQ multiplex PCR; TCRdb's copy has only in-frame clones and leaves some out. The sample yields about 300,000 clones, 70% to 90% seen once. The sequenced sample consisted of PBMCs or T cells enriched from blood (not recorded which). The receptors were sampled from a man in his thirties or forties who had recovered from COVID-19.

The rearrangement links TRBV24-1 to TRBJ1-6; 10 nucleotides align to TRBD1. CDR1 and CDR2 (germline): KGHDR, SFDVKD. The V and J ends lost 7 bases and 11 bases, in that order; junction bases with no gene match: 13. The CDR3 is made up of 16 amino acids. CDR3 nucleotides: TGTGCCACCAGCGACGCACGACAGGGGGCTAGTGCACCCCTCCACTTT. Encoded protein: CATSDARQGASAPLHF.

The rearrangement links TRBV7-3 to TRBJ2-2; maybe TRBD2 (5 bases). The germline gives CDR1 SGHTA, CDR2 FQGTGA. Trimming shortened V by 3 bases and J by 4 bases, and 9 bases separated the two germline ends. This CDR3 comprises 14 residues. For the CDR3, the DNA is TGTGCCAGCAGCTTTAGTGGAGGCACCGGGGAGCTGTTTTTT. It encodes CASSFSGGTGELFF.

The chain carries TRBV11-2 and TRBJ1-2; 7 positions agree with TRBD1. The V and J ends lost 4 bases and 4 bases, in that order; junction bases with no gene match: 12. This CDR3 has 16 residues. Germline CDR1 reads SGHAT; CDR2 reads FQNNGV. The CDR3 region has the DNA TGTGCCAGCAGCTGGGGGATGGCCGGGACAGTCTATGGCTACACCTTC. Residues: CASSWGMAGTVYGYTF.

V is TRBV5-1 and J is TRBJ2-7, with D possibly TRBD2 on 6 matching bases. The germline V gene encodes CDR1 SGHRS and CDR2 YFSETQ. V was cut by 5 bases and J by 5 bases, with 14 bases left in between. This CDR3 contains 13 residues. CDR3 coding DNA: TGCGCCAGCAGTTGGGCGGGGACCCACGAGCAGTACTTC. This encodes CASSWAGTHEQYF.

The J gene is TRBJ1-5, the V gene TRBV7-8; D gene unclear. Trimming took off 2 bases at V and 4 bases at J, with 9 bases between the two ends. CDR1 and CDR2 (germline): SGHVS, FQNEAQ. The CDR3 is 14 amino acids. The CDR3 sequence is CASSLLESNQPQHF. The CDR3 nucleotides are TGTGCCAGCAGCTTACTAGAAAGTAATCAGCCCCAGCATTTT. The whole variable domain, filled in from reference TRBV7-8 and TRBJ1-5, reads GAGVSQSPRYKVAKRGQDVALRCDPISGHVSLFWYQQALGQGPEFLTYFQNEAQLDKSGLPSDRFFAERPEGSVSTLKIQRTQQEDSAVYLCASSLLESNQPQHFGDGTRLSIL.

The CDR3 bases are TGTGCCAGCAGCCAAATGAGGGGGCGCACTGAAGCTTTCTTT. Translated: CASSQMRGRTEAFF. V usage is TRBV14 and J usage is TRBJ1-1, with 7 bases fitting TRBD1. CDR3 size: 14 residues. V was clipped by 2 bases and J by 4 bases; unmatched bases: 4. Germline loops: CDR1 SGHDN, CDR2 FVKESK.

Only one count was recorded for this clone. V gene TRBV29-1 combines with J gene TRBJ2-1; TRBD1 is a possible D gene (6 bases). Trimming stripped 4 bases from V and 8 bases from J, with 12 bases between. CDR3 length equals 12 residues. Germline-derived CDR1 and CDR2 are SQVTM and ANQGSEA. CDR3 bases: TGCAGCGTTGCGACAGGTAGTTATGAGCAGTTCTTC. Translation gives CSVATGSYEQFF.

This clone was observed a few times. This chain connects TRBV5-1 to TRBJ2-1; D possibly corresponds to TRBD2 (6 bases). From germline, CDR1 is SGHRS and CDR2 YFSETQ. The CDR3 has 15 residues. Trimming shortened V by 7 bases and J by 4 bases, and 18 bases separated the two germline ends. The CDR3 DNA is TGCGCCAGCGGGTCGGGGACTCCAATATACAATGAGCAGTTCTTC. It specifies CASGSGTPIYNEQFF.

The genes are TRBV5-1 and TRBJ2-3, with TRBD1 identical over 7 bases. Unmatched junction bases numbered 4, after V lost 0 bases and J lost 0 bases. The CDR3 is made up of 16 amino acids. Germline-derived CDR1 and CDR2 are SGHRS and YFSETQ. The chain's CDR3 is CASSLVRDRSTDTQYF. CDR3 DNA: TGCGCCAGCAGCTTGGTTCGGGACAGAAGCACAGATACGCAGTATTTT. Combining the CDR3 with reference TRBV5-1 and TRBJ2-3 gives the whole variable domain KAGVTQTPRYLIKTRGQQVTLSCSPISGHRSVSWYQQTPGQGLQFLFEYFSETQRNKGNFPGRFSGRQFSNSRSEMNVSTLELGDSALYLCASSLVRDRSTDTQYFGPGTRLTVL.

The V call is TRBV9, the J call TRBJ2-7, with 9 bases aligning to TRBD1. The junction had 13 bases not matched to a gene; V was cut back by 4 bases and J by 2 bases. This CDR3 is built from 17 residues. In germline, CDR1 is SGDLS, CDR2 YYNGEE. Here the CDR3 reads CASSPRTGGGVPYEQYF. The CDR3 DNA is TGTGCCAGCAGCCCTCGAACAGGGGGCGGCGTCCCCTACGAGCAGTACTTC.

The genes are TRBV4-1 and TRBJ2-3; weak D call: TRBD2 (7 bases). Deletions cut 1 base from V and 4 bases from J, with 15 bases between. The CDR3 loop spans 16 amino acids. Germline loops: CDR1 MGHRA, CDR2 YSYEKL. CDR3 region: CASSQGPGGPADTQYF. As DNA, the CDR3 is TGCGCCAGCAGCCAAGGGCCGGGGGGCCCCGCAGATACGCAGTATTTT.

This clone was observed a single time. CDR3 coding DNA: TGTGCCAGCAGCTCAAAGGTGACAGTACAAGAGACCCAGTACTTC. This encodes CASSSKVTVQETQYF. This chain uses TRBV5-8 with TRBJ2-5; perhaps TRBD1 as D (5 bases). Germline loops: CDR1 SGHTS, CDR2 YDEGEE. CDR3 length: 15 amino acids. V lost 3 bases and J lost 2, with 14 bases in between.

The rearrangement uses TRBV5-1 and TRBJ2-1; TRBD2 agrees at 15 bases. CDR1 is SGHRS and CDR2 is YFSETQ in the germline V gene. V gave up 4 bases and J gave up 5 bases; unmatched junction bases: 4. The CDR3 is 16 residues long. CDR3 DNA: TGCGCCAGCAGCCGAGGACTAGCGGGGGGGGACAATGAGCAGTTCTTC. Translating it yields CASSRGLAGGDNEQFF.

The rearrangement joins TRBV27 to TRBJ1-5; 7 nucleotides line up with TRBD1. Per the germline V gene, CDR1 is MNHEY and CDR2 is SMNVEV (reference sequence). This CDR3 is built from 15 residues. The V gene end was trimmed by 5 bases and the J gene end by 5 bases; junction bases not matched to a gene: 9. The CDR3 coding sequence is TGTGCCAGCAGTCAGACAGGGATGGGACATCAGCCCCAGCATTTT. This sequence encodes CASSQTGMGHQPQHF.

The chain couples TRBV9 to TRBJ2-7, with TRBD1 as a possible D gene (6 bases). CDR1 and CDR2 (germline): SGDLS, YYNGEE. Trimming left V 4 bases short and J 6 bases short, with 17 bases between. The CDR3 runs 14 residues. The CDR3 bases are TGTGCCAGCAGCCCCACAGGGACCCCTGGCGAGCAGTACTTC. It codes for CASSPTGTPGEQYF. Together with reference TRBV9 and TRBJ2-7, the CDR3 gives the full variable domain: DSGVTQTPKHLITATGQRVTLRCSPRSGDLSVYWYQQSLDQGLQFLIQYYNGEERAKGNILERFSAQQFPDLHSELNLSSLELGDSALYFCASSPTGTPGEQYFGPGTRLTVT.

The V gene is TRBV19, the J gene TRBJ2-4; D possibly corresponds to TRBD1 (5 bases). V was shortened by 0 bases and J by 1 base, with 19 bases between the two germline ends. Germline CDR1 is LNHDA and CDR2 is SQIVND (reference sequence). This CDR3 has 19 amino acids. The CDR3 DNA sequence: TGTGCCAGTAGTATAGATCAAGGGGTGGCAGGGCAGGCCAAAAACATTCAGTACTTC. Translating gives CASSIDQGVAGQAKNIQYF.

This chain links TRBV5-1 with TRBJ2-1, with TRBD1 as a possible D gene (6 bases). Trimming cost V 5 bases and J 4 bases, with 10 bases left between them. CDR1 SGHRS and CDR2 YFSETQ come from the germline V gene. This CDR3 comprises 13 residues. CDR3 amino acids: CASRFTGYNEQFF. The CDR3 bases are TGCGCCAGCAGATTTACAGGGTACAATGAGCAGTTCTTC.

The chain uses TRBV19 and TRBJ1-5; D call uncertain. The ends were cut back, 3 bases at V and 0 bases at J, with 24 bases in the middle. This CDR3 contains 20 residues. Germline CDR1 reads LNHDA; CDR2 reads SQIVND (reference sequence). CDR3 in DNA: TGTGCCAGTAGTATGGTCGTAAGGAGGGCAGGCCCTTATAGCAATCAGCCCCAGCATTTT. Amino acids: CASSMVVRRAGPYSNQPQHF. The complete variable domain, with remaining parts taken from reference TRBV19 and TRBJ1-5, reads DGGITQSPKYLFRKEGQNVTLSCEQNLNHDAMYWYRQDPGQGLRLIYYSQIVNDFQKGDIAEGYSVSREKKESFPLTVTSAQKNPTAFYLCASSMVVRRAGPYSNQPQHFGDGTRLSIL.

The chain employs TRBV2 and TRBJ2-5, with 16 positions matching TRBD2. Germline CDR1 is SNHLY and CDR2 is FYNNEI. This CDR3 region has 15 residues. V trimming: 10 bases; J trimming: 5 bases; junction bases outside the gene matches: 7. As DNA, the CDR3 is TGTGCCATCGGGACTAGCGGGGGGGCCTATGAGACCCAGTACTTC. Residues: CAIGTSGGAYETQYF. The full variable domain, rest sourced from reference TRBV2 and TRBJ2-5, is EPEVTQTPSHQVTQMGQEVILRCVPISNHLYFYWYRQILGQKVEFLVSFYNNEISEKSEIFDDQFSVERPDGSNFTLKIRSTKLEDSAMYFCAIGTSGGAYETQYFGPGTRLLVL.

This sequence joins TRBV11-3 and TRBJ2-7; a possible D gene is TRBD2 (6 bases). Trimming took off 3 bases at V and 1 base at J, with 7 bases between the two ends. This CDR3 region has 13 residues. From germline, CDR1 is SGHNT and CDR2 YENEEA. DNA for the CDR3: TGTGCCAGCAGCTTTCGGGGGTCCTACGAGCAGTACTTC. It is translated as CASSFRGSYEQYF.

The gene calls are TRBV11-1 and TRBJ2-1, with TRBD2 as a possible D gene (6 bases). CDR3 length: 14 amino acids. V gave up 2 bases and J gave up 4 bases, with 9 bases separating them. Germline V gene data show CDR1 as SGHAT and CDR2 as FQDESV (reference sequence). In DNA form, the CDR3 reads TGTGCCAGCAGCTTAACGGGGGAGTACAATGAGCAGTTCTTC. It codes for CASSLTGEYNEQFF. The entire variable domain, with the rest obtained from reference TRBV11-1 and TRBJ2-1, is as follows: EAEVAQSPRYKITEKSQAVAFWCDPISGHATLYWYRQILGQGPELLVQFQDESVVDDSQLPKDRFSAERLKGVDSTLKIQPAELGDSAMYLCASSLTGEYNEQFFGPGTRLTVL.

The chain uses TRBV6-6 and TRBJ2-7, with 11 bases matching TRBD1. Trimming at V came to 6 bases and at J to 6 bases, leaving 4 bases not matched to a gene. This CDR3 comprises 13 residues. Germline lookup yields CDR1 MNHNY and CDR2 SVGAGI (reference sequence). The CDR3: CASSSGTGGEQYF. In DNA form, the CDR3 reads TGTGCCAGCAGCTCTGGGACAGGGGGCGAGCAGTACTTC.

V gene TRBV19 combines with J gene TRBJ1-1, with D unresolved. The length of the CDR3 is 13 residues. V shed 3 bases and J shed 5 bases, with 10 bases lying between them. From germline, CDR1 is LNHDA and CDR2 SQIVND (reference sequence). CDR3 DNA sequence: TGTGCCAGTAGTATTAACAGCGGGACTGAAGCTTTCTTT. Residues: CASSINSGTEAFF.

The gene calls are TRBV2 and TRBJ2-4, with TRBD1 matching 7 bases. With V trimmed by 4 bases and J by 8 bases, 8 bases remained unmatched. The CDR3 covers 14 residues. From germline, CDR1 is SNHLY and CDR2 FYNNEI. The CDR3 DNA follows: TGTGCCAGCAGTGGGACAGCCACAGGGGACATTCAGTACTTC. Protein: CASSGTATGDIQYF.

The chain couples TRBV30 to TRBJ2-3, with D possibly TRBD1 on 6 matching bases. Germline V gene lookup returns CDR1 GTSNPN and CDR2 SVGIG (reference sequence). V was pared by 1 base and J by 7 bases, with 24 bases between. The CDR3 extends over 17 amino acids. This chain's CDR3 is CAWSGQDVYVPLYTQYF. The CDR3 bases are TGTGCCTGGAGTGGACAGGACGTTTACGTCCCCCTCTATACGCAGTATTTT.